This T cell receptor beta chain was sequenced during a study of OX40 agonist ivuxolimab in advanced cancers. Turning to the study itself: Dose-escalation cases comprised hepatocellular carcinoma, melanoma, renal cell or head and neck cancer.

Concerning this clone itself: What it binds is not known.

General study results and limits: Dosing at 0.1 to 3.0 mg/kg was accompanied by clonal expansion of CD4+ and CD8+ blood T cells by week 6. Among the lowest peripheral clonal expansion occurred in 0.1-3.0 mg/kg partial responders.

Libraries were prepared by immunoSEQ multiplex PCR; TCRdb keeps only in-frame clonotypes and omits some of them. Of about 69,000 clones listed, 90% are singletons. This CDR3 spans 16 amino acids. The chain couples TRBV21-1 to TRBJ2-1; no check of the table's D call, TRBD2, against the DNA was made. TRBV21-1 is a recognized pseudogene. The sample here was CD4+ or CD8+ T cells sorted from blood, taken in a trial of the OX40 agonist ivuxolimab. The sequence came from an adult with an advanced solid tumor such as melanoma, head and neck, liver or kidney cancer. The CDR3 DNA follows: TGTGCCAGCAGCCCTCCCCCGACTTGTACCTACAATGAGCAGTTCTTC. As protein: CASSPPPTCTYNEQFF.